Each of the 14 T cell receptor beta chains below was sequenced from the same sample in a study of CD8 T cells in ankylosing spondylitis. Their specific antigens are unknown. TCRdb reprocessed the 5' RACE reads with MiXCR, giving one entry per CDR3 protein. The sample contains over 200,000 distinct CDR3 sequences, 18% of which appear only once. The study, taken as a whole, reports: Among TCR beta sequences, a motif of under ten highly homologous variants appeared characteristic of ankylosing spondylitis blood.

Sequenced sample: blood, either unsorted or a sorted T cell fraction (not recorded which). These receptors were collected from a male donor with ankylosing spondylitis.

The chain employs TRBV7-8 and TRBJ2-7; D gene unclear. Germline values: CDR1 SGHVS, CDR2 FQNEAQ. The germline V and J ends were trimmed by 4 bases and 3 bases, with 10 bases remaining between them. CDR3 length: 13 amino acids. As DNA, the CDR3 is TGTGCCAGCAGCTCCCCAGACGACTACGAGCAGTACTTC. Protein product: CASSSPDDYEQYF.

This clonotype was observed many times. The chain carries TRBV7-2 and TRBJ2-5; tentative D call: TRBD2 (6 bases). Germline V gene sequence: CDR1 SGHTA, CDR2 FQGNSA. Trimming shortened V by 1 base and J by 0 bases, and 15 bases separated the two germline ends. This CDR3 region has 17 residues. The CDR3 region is CASSLVGDGGYQETQYF. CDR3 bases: TGTGCCAGCAGCTTAGTTGGGGATGGGGGGTACCAAGAGACCCAGTACTTC.

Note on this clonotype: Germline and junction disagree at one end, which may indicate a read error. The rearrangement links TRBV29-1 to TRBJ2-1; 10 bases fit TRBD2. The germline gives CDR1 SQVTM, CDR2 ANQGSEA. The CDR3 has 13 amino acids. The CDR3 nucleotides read TGCAGCGCAGAAGGCCTAGCGGGAGTTGAGCAGTCCTTC. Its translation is CSAEGLAGVEQSF.

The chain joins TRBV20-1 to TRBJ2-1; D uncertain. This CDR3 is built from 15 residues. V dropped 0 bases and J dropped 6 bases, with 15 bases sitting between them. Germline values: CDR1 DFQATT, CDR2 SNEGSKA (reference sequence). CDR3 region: CSARDLRASINEQFF. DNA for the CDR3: TGCAGTGCTAGAGATCTTCGGGCCTCTATCAATGAGCAGTTCTTC.

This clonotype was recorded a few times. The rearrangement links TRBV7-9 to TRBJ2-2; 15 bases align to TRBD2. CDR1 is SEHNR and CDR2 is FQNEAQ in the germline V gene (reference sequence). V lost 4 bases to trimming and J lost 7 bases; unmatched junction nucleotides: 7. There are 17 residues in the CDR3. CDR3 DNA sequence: TGTGCCAGCAGCTCCATCGAGGGACTAGCGGGAGGCGGGGAGCTGTTTTTT. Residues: CASSSIEGLAGGGELFF.

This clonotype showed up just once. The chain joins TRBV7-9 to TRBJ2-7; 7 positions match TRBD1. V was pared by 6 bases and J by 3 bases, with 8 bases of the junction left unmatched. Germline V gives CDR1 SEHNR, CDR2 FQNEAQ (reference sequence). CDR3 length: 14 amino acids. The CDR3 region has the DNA TGTGCCAGCAGGGGCAGGGACAGTAACTACGAGCAGTACTTC. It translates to CASRGRDSNYEQYF.

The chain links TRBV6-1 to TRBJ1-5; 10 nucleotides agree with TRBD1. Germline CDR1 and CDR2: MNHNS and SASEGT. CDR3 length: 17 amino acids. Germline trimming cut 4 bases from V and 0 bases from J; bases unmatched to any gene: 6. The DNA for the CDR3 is TGTGCCAGCAGTGGACAGGGGGCCGTTTATAGCAATCAGCCCCAGCATTTT. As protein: CASSGQGAVYSNQPQHF.

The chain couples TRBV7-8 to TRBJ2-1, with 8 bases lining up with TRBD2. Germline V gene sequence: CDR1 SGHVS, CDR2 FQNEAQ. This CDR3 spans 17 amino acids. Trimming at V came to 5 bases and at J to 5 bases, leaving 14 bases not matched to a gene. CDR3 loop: CASSERGLGLADNEQFF. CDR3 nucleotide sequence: TGTGCCAGCAGCGAGCGGGGGTTGGGGCTAGCGGACAATGAGCAGTTCTTC.

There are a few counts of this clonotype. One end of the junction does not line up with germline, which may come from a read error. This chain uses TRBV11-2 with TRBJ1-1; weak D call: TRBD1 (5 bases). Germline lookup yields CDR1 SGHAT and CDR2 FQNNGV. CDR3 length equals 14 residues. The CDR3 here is CASSLEGAWTEAFF. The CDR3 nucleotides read TGTGCCAGCAGCCTAGAAGGGGCGTGGACTGAAGCTTTCTTT.

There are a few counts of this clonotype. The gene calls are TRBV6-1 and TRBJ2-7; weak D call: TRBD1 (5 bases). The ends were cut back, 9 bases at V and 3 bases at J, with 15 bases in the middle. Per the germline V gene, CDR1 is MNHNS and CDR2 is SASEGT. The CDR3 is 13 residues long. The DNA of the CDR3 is TGTGCCAGTGAAGGGGTAGGGGACTACGAGCAGTACTTC. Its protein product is CASEGVGDYEQYF.

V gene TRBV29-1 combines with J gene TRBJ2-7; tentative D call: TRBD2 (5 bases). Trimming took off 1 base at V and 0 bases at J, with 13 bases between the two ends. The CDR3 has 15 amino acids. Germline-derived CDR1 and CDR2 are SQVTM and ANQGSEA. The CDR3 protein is CSVEVLADSSYEQYF. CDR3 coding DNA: TGCAGCGTTGAAGTTCTAGCCGATAGCTCCTACGAGCAGTACTTC.

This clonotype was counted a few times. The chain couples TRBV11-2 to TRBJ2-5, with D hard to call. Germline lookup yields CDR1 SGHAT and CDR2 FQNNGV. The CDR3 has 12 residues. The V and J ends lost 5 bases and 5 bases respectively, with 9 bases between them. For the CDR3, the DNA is TGTGCCAGCAGCCCACCTTTCGAGACCCAGTACTTC. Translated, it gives CASSPPFETQYF.

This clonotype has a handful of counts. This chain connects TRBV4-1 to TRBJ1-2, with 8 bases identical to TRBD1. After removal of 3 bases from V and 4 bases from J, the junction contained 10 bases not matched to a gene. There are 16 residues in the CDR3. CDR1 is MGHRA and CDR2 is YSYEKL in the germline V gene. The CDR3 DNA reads TGCGCCAGCAGCCAGGCCCCCGGACAGGGAGGCTATGGCTACACCTTC. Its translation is CASSQAPGQGGYGYTF.

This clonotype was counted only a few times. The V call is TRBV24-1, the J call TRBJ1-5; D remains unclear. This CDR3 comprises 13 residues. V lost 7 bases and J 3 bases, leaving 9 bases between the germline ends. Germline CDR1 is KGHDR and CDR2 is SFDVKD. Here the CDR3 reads CATSAAHNQPQHF. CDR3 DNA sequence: TGTGCCACCAGCGCCGCACACAATCAGCCCCAGCATTTT.